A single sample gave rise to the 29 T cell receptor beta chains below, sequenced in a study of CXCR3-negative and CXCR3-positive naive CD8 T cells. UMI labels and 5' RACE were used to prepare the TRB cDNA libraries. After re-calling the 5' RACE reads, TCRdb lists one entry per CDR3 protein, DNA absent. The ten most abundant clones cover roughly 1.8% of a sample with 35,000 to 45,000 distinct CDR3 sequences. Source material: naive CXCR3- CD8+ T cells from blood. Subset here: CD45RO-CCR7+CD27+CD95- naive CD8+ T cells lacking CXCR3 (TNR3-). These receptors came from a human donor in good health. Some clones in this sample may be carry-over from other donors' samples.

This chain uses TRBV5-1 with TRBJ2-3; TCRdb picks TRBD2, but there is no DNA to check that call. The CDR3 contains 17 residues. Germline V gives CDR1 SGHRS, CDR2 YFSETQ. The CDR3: CASSSTRSGGPRDTQYF.

This CDR3 is CASAGGYEQYF. V is TRBV12-3 or TRBV12-4 and J is TRBJ2-7; without DNA, the TCRdb call of TRBD1 cannot be checked. This CDR3 region has 11 residues.

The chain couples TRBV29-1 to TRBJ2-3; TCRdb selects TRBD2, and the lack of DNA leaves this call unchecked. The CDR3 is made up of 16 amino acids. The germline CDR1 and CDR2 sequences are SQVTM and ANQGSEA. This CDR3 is CSVEETDYRTTDTQYF.

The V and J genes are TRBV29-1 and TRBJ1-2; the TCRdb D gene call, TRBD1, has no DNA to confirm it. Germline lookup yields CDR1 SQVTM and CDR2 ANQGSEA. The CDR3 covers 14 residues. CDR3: CSAEGSGTGYGYTF.

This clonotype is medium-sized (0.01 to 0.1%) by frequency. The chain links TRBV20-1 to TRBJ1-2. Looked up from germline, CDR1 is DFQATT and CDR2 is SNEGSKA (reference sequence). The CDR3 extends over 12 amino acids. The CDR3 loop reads CSARDREVGYTF.

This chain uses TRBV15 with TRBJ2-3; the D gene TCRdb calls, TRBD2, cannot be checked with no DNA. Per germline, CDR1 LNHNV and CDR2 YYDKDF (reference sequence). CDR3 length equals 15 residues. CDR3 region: CATSRAGGSTDTQYF.

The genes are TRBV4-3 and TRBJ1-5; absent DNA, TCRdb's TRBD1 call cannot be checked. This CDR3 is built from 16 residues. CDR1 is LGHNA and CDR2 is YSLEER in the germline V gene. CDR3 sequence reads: CASSQDGTGDNQPQHF.

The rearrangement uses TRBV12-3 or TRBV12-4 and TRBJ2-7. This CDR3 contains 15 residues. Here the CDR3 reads CASSSRTAGVYEQYF.

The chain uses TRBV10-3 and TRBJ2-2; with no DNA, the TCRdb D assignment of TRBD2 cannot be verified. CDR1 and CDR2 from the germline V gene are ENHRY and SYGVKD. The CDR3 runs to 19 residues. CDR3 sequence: CAARTPGLAGAPNTGELFF.

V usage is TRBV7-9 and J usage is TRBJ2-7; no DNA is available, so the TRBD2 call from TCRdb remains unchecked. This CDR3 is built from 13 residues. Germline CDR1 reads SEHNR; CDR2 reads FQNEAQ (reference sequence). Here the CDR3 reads CASSLGSGVEQYF.

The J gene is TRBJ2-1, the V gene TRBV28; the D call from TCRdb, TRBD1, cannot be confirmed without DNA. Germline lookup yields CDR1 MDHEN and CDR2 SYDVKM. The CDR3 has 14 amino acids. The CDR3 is CASRRDSDYNEQFF.

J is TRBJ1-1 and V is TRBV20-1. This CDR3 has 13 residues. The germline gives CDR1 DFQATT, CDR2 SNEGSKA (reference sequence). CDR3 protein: CSAREWGNTEAFF.

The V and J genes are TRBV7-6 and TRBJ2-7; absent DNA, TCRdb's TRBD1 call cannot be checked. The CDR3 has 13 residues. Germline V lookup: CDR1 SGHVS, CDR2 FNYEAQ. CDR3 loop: CASREQGTYEQYF.

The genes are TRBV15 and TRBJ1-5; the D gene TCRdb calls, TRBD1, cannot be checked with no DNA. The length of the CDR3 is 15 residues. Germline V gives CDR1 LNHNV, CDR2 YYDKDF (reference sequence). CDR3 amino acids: CATSREGGAGHQQHF.

This CDR3 is CSARSLDRVNYEQYF. The chain uses TRBV20-1 and TRBJ2-7. Germline V lookup: CDR1 DFQATT, CDR2 SNEGSKA (reference sequence). The CDR3 is 15 amino acids.

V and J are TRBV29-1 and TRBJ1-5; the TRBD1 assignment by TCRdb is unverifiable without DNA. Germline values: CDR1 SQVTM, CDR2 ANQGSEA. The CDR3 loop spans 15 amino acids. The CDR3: CSPALGQGDHQPQHF.

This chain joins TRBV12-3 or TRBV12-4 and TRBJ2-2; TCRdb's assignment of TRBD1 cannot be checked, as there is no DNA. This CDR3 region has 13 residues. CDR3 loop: CASNRGVAGELFF.

The CDR3: CASSLYKSTYEQYF. This chain connects TRBV27 to TRBJ2-7. The CDR3 is made up of 14 amino acids. CDR1 is MNHEY and CDR2 is SMNVEV in the germline V gene (reference sequence).

The CDR3 here is CSVVLAGGRDPGDTQYF. The chain uses TRBV29-1 and TRBJ2-3; TCRdb indicates TRBD2, and absent DNA this call remains unverified. This CDR3 is 17 amino acids long. Per germline, CDR1 SQVTM and CDR2 ANQGSEA.

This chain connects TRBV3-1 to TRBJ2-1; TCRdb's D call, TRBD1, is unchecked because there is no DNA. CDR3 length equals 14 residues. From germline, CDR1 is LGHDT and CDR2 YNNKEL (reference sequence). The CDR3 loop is CASSLDRAYNEQFF.

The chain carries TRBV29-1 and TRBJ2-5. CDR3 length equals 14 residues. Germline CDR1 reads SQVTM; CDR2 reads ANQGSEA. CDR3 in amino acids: CSVEDPTTQETQYF.

The CDR3 protein is CASSSGQGRAFF. V gene TRBV11-2 combines with J gene TRBJ1-1; checking the TCRdb D call of TRBD1 is not possible without DNA. CDR3 length: 12 amino acids. CDR1 SGHAT and CDR2 FQNNGV come from the germline V gene.

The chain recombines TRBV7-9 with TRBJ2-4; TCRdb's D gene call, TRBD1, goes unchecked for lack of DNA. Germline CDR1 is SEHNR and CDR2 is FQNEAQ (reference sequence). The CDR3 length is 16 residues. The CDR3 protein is CASSPGTELAKNIQYF.

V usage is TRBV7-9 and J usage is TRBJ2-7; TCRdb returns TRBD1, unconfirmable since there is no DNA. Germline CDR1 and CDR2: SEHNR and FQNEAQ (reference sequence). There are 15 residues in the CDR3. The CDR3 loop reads CASSSPRQNSYEQYF.

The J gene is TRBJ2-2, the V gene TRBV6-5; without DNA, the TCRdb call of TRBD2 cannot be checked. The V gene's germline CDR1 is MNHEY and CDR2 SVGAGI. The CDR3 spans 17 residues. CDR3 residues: CASSYSFSGGDTGELFF.

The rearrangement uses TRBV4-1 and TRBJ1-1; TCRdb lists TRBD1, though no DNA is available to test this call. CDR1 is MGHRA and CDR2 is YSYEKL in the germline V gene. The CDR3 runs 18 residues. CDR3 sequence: CASSQFLEVETVNTEAFF.

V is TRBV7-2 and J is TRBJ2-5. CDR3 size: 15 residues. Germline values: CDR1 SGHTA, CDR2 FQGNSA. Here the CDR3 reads CASSLESAHGETQYF.

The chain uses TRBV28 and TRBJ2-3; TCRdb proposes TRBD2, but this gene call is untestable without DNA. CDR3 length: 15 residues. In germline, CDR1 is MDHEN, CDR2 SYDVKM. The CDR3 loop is CASRQRGGGTDTQYF.

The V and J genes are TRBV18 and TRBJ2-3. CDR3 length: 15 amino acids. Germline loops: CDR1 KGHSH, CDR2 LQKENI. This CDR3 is CASSPSGLSTDTQYF.